The rows below give T cell receptor beta chains drawn from one sample of a study of blood T cell repertoires in COVID-19. Some clones are missing from TCRdb's copy, which holds only in-frame ones; the method was immunoSEQ multiplex PCR. Among under 200,000 clones listed, about 85% were seen once. The sequenced material came from peripheral blood. The receptors derive from a woman aged 55-70 years with COVID-19, enrolled during active disease. CDR3s include the opening cysteine and the closing phenylalanine or tryptophan. D genes are given only for firm matches. Clone size appears in some rows only: once, few, many, or a class for an expanded clone.

TRBV28	TRBJ1-1	-	-	CASSLGLSSTEAFF	TGTGCCAGCAGCCTGGGACTATCGAGCACTGAAGCTTTCTTT
TRBV2	TRBJ1-1	-	-	CASNGWGQSEAFF	TGTGCCAGCAACGGGTGGGGGCAGTCTGAAGCTTTCTTT
TRBV18	TRBJ2-7	TRBD1	-	CASSPRDRGLEQYF	TGTGCCAGCTCACCACGGGACAGGGGGCTCGAGCAGTACTTC
TRBV5-1	TRBJ2-5	TRBD2	-	CASSLQSGSRETQYF	TGCGCCAGCAGCTTGCAGAGCGGGAGTAGGGAGACCCAGTACTTC
TRBV19	TRBJ1-1	TRBD1	few	CASSKFSGQGAGEAFF	TGTGCCAGTAGTAAGTTCTCGGGACAGGGAGCCGGGGAAGCTTTCTTT
TRBV12-3/TRBV12-4	TRBJ2-1	-	-	CASSLVYLPSQFF	TGTGCCAGCAGTTTGGTCTACCTTCCATCCCAGTTCTTC
TRBV5-1	TRBJ2-7	TRBD1	-	CASSPLTGTGAYEQYF	TGCGCCAGCAGCCCCTTAACCGGGACAGGGGCCTACGAGCAGTACTTC
TRBV19	TRBJ1-1	-	-	CASRRTAANTEAFF	TGTGCCAGTCGACGGACAGCAGCCAACACTGAAGCTTTCTTT
TRBV19	TRBJ1-4	-	-	CASRHRGAGEKLFF	TGTGCCAGTAGACACCGGGGGGCGGGCGAAAAACTGTTTTTT
TRBV7-3	TRBJ1-2	TRBD1	-	CASSPPIGTGGRGYTF	TGTGCCAGCAGCCCTCCTATCGGGACAGGGGGAAGGGGCTACACCTTC
TRBV6-1	TRBJ1-1	TRBD1	once	CASSEGAGGALRAFF	TGTGCCAGCAGTGAAGGGGCAGGGGGCGCTTTGAGGGCTTTCTTT
TRBV6-5	TRBJ1-1	TRBD1	once	CASSWGQGMNTEAFF	TGTGCCAGCAGTTGGGGACAGGGTATGAACACTGAAGCTTTCTTT
TRBV24-1	TRBJ2-1	TRBD1	-	CATSDFGDRGQSEQFF	TGTGCCACCAGTGATTTTGGGGACAGGGGGCAGAGTGAGCAGTTCTTC
TRBV7-9	TRBJ2-1	-	-	CASSATDMGLSYNEQFF	TGTGCCAGCAGCGCCACCGACATGGGCCTCTCCTACAATGAGCAGTTCTTC
TRBV2	TRBJ1-2	TRBD1	-	CASSPGQDYGYTF	TGTGCCAGCAGCCCGGGACAGGACTATGGCTACACCTTC
TRBV18	TRBJ1-5	-	-	CASSPNPVSPFTNQPQHF	TGTGCCAGCTCACCAAACCCGGTGTCGCCGTTTACCAATCAGCCCCAGCATTTT
TRBV21-1	TRBJ1-1	-	-	CASSKVRALRAMNTEAFF	TGTGCCAGCAGCAAAGTGCGGGCCCTTAGGGCCATGAACACTGAAGCTTTCTTT
TRBV7-6	TRBJ1-6	TRBD1	-	CASSSAPGQVNSPLHF	TGTGCCAGCAGTTCCGCCCCGGGACAGGTTAATTCACCCCTCCACTTT
TRBV3-1/TRBV3-2	TRBJ1-1	-	-	CASSQHIGVTEAFF	TGTGCCAGCAGCCAACATATTGGAGTCACTGAAGCTTTCTTT
TRBV28	TRBJ2-2	-	-	CASSLKQGRVGELFF	TGTGCCAGCAGTTTAAAACAGGGCAGGGTCGGGGAGCTGTTTTTT
TRBV7-9	TRBJ1-4	-	-	CASSLQGGNEKLFF	TGTGCCAGCAGCTTACAGGGCGGTAATGAAAAACTGTTTTTT
TRBV5-5	TRBJ2-5	TRBD1	-	CASSLGRTGQETQYF	TGTGCCAGCAGCTTGGGCCGGACAGGGCAAGAGACCCAGTACTTC
TRBV7-9	TRBJ1-2	-	few	CASSFDSRSNYGYTF	TGTGCCAGCAGCTTCGACAGTCGATCTAACTATGGCTACACCTTC
TRBV6-5	TRBJ2-5	TRBD1	once	CASSPLQGKETQYF	TGTGCCAGCAGTCCCCTACAGGGGAAAGAGACCCAGTACTTC
TRBV3-1/TRBV3-2	TRBJ2-2	-	-	CASSQRGPGELFF	TGTGCCAGCAGCCAAAGAGGTCCCGGGGAGCTGTTTTTT
TRBV12-5	TRBJ1-1	TRBD1	-	CASGLVISDRGVAEAFF	TGTGCTAGTGGTTTGGTTATTTCGGACAGGGGGGTAGCTGAAGCTTTCTTT
TRBV5-6	TRBJ2-7	TRBD2	-	CASSMGLGVSYEQYF	TGTGCCAGCAGCATGGGACTAGGCGTCTCCTACGAGCAGTACTTC
TRBV2	TRBJ1-5	TRBD1	-	CASSRDRGREPQHF	TGTGCCAGCAGCCGGGACAGGGGGCGGGAGCCCCAGCATTTT
TRBV19	TRBJ1-5	-	-	CASSAENRVNQPQHF	TGTGCCAGTAGTGCGGAGAACAGGGTCAATCAGCCCCAGCATTTT
TRBV5-5	TRBJ1-1	-	-	CASTHRGMNTEAFF	TGTGCCAGCACCCATCGGGGGATGAACACTGAAGCTTTCTTT
TRBV3-1/TRBV3-2	TRBJ1-6	-	-	CASSQTNDSPLHF	TGTGCCAGCAGCCAAACTAATGATTCACCCCTCCACTTT
TRBV14	TRBJ2-7	TRBD2	-	CASSPLGSGRGEQYF	TGTGCCAGCAGCCCCCTAGGGAGCGGGAGAGGCGAGCAGTACTTC
TRBV6-5	TRBJ1-3	-	few	CASRRGYTGNTIYF	TGTGCCAGCAGGAGGGGGTATACTGGAAACACCATATATTTT
TRBV18	TRBJ1-1	-	-	CASSLGENTEAFF	TGTGCCAGCTCCCTCGGGGAGAACACTGAAGCTTTCTTT
TRBV7-7	TRBJ2-1	TRBD1	-	CASSLEGQGWLGEQFF	TGTGCTAGCAGCTTAGAGGGACAGGGGTGGCTTGGTGAGCAGTTCTTC
TRBV3-1/TRBV3-2	TRBJ1-6	-	-	CASSQSWGVRARNSPLHF	TGTGCCAGCAGCCAAAGTTGGGGGGTGCGGGCCAGGAATTCACCCCTCCACTTT
TRBV9	TRBJ2-2	-	-	CASSVGRQTTGELFF	TGTGCCAGCAGCGTAGGACGACAGACCACCGGGGAGCTGTTTTTT
TRBV7-3	TRBJ1-1	-	-	CASSWIQGAEAFF	TGTGCCAGCAGCTGGATACAGGGAGCTGAAGCTTTCTTT
TRBV5-6	TRBJ2-5	TRBD2	-	CASSNTGGLGRGETQYF	TGTGCCAGCAGCAACACGGGGGGGCTAGGTCGGGGAGAGACCCAGTACTTC
TRBV6-5	TRBJ1-5	TRBD1	-	CASRGTGYNNQPQHF	TGTGCCAGCAGGGGGACAGGGTATAACAATCAGCCCCAGCATTTT
TRBV2	TRBJ1-5	-	-	CASRKGGSGNQPQHF	TGTGCCAGCAGAAAAGGGGGATCGGGCAATCAGCCCCAGCATTTT
TRBV7-3	TRBJ2-1	-	-	CASSLNHGRLYKNEQFF	TGTGCCAGCAGCTTAAACCACGGGAGATTGTATAAGAATGAGCAGTTCTTC